This T cell receptor beta chain came from a study of control samples from healthy donors and cancer patients. In germline, CDR1 is LNHDA, CDR2 SQIVND (reference sequence). Germline trimming cut 5 bases from V and 5 bases from J; bases unmatched to any gene: 5. CDR3 length: 14 amino acids. Method: immunoSEQ multiplex PCR; TCRdb's copy keeps in-frame clones and lacks some. The sample contains about 170,000 clones, 90% to 95% of which appear only once. This clone was seen only a few times. The V and J genes are TRBV19 and TRBJ1-1; TRBD1 matches 10 bases. The TCR comes from a woman aged 60-75 years in good health. The sample consisted of blood. CDR3 nucleotide sequence: TGTGCCAGTAGTTACCCGGACAGGGGGACTGAAGCTTTCTTT. Encoded protein: CASSYPDRGTEAFF.